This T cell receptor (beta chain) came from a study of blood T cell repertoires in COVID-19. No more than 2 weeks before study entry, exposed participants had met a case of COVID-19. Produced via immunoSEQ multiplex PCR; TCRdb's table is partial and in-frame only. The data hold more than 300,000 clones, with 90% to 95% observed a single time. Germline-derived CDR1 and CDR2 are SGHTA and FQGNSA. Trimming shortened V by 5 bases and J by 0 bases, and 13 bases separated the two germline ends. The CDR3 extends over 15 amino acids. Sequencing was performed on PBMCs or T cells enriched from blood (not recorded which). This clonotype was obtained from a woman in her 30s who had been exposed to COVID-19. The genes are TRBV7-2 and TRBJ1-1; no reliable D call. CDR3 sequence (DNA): TGTGCCAGCAGCCCGACACAGAATCTGAACACTGAAGCTTTCTTT. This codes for CASSPTQNLNTEAFF.